This passage covers 30 T cell receptor beta chains from one sample sequenced in a study of blood T cell repertoires in COVID-19. Assay: immunoSEQ multiplex PCR; the TCRdb copy retains only in-frame clones and omits some. This repertoire shows around 130,000 clones, 80% to 90% found once; its top ten account for roughly 3.5%. Sample: PBMCs or T cells enriched from blood (not recorded which). Receptor source: a woman aged 45-59 years with acute COVID-19.

CDR3 DNA: TGCAGCGTTGAAAACCCCACCGGGTTAGGCGGCTACACCTTC. It is translated as CSVENPTGLGGYTF. The chain links TRBV29-1 to TRBJ1-2; D is unresolved. V gave up 2 bases and J gave up 8 bases, with 18 bases separating them. The V gene's germline CDR1 is SQVTM and CDR2 ANQGSEA. The CDR3 loop spans 14 amino acids.

The V gene is TRBV7-9, the J gene TRBJ2-1; D may be TRBD2 (6 bases). CDR1 and CDR2 from the germline V gene are SEHNR and FQNEAQ (reference sequence). Between the trimmed V and J ends, which lost 5 bases and 7 bases, there was a span of 21 bases. This CDR3 has 16 residues. The CDR3 coding sequence is TGTGCCAGCAGCCCCCGGGGGAGGCATCCGAAAAATGAGCAGTTCTTC. Protein sequence: CASSPRGRHPKNEQFF.

This clone was recorded once. The CDR3 DNA reads TGTGCCAGCAGCTTAGATGCCGGGGGTGGCTACACCTTC. Protein: CASSLDAGGGYTF. This rearrangement joins TRBV7-2 to TRBJ1-2, with D perhaps matching TRBD1 (5 bases). The CDR3 is 13 amino acids. Trimming removed 1 base at V and 7 bases at J, with 10 bases between. Looked up from germline, CDR1 is SGHTA and CDR2 is FQGNSA.

The chain joins TRBV11-2 to TRBJ1-4; D may be TRBD1 (5 bases). V shed 4 bases and J shed 0 bases, with 12 bases lying between them. The CDR3 extends over 16 amino acids. Germline assignment: CDR1 SGHAT and CDR2 FQNNGV. CDR3 residues: CASSSASGATNEKLFF. The CDR3 region has the DNA TGTGCCAGCAGCTCCGCATCGGGGGCAACTAATGAAAAACTGTTTTTT.

J is TRBJ1-5 and V is TRBV4-1; D is possibly TRBD1 (5 bases). The germline CDR1 and CDR2 sequences are MGHRA and YSYEKL. V was cut by 0 bases and J by 0 bases, with 18 bases left in between. The CDR3 length is 19 residues. The CDR3, as DNA: TGCGCCAGCAGCCAAGATTCACTTGACCGGGGGAATAGCAATCAGCCCCAGCATTTT. It translates to CASSQDSLDRGNSNQPQHF.

In DNA form, the CDR3 reads TGTGCCAGCAGCGAGGGACTAGCGGGAGGGGCCTACGGGGAGCTGTTTTTT. Translating gives CASSEGLAGGAYGELFF. This chain joins TRBV9 and TRBJ2-2; 16 nucleotides align to TRBD2. With 3 bases clipped from V and 7 bases from J, the junction kept 6 bases outside the gene matches. This CDR3 spans 17 amino acids. Germline loops: CDR1 SGDLS, CDR2 YYNGEE.

V gene TRBV3-1 (or the pseudogene TRBV3-2) combines with J gene TRBJ2-6; tentative D call: TRBD1 (6 bases). The CDR3 totals 16 residues. Trimming stripped 5 bases from V and 4 bases from J, with 15 bases between. Germline values: CDR1 LGHDT, CDR2 YNNKEL (reference sequence). The CDR3 DNA is TGTGCCAGCAGCTACAGGGAGCAGGTGGGGGCCAACGTCCTGACTTTC. Its protein is CASSYREQVGANVLTF.

This chain links TRBV7-8 with TRBJ1-2, with D possibly TRBD1 on 5 matching bases. Trimming took 5 bases from V and 4 from J, leaving 14 bases between them. The CDR3 contains 14 residues. Germline V CDR1 and CDR2: SGHVS, FQNEAQ. The CDR3 reads CASSPPGQLYGYTF. The CDR3 DNA is TGTGCCAGCAGCCCCCCCGGACAACTCTATGGCTACACCTTC.

This clone was observed a single time. V and J are TRBV29-1 and TRBJ1-1; 7 bases fit TRBD1. Germline V gives CDR1 SQVTM, CDR2 ANQGSEA. With 4 bases clipped from V and 5 bases from J, the junction kept 4 bases outside the gene matches. The CDR3 sequence is 12 residues long. DNA for the CDR3: TGCAGCGTTGCCAGGGGGAATACTGAAGCTTTCTTT. This encodes CSVARGNTEAFF.

This chain links TRBV9 with TRBJ2-1; 12 bases are shared with TRBD2. The V gene end was trimmed by 1 base and the J gene end by 0 bases; junction bases not matched to a gene: 8. From germline, CDR1 is SGDLS and CDR2 YYNGEE. CDR3 length: 19 residues. This chain's CDR3 is CASSVTGTSGQFSYNEQFF. In nucleotides, the CDR3 is TGTGCCAGCAGCGTAACCGGGACTAGCGGGCAATTCTCCTACAATGAGCAGTTCTTC.

The chain joins TRBV18 to TRBJ2-3, with TRBD1 matching over 8 bases. With 6 bases clipped from V and 1 base from J, the junction kept 6 bases outside the gene matches. CDR1 KGHSH and CDR2 LQKENI come from the germline V gene. The CDR3 consists of 15 residues. CDR3: CASSRGQGGTDTQYF. The CDR3 DNA sequence: TGTGCCAGCTCCCGTGGACAGGGTGGCACAGATACGCAGTATTTT.

The J gene is TRBJ2-1, the V gene TRBV5-1, with 10 bases that match TRBD2. CDR1 SGHRS and CDR2 YFSETQ come from the germline V gene. V was pared by 0 bases and J by 9 bases, with 6 bases of the junction left unmatched. The CDR3 totals 15 residues. The CDR3 nucleotides are TGCGCCAGCAGCTTGGGAGGGACTAGCGCTGGTGAGCAGTTCTTC. This codes for CASSLGGTSAGEQFF.

V is TRBV30 and J is TRBJ2-7, with 7 bases lining up with TRBD2. Germline trimming cut 1 base from V and 6 bases from J; bases unmatched to any gene: 3. This CDR3 comprises 12 residues. Germline-derived CDR1 and CDR2 are GTSNPN and SVGIG (reference sequence). The CDR3, as DNA: TGTGCCTGGAGTGCGGGCGGGAGCGAGCAGTACTTC. Residues: CAWSAGGSEQYF.

This chain links TRBV7-3 with TRBJ2-2; a weak D match, TRBD2 (6 bases). The CDR3 runs to 16 residues. CDR1 SGHTA and CDR2 FQGTGA come from the germline V gene. The V gene lost 4 bases and the J gene lost 6 bases, with 18 bases spanning the gap. CDR3 amino acids: CASSSHSGTAAGELFF. CDR3 DNA: TGTGCCAGCAGCTCCCACTCCGGGACTGCTGCCGGGGAGCTGTTTTTT.

This chain joins TRBV5-1 and TRBJ1-2; D is unclear. Deletions cut 8 bases from V and 4 bases from J, with 12 bases between. The CDR3 has 12 residues. Germline CDR1 is SGHRS and CDR2 is YFSETQ. CDR3: CASSRVGYGYTF. The CDR3 DNA reads as TGCGCCAGTAGCCGTGTCGGCTATGGCTACACCTTC.

The genes are TRBV27 and TRBJ1-1; TRBD1 is a possible D gene (5 bases). CDR3 length: 13 amino acids. V gave up 2 bases and J gave up 4 bases, with 8 bases separating them. The germline CDR1 and CDR2 sequences are MNHEY and SMNVEV (reference sequence). In DNA, the CDR3 is TGTGCCAGCAGTTTAGGGGCCCTCACTGAAGCTTTCTTT. Protein product: CASSLGALTEAFF.

This clone showed up just once. The chain links TRBV19 to TRBJ1-2; 8 nucleotides line up with TRBD1. Trimming removed 5 bases from V and 2 bases from J; junction bases left unmatched: 4. CDR1 is LNHDA and CDR2 is SQIVND in the germline V gene (reference sequence). This CDR3 is 14 amino acids long. In DNA form, the CDR3 reads TGTGCCAGTAGTGCCCAGGGGGCGAACTATGGCTACACCTTC. Its translation is CASSAQGANYGYTF.

J is TRBJ2-5 and V is TRBV21-1; the D call of TRBD1 is as the table states it, not checked on the DNA. TRBV21-1 is a listed pseudogene. The CDR3 spans 13 residues. As DNA, the CDR3 is TGTGCCAGCAGCAAAGGCAGGGTAGAGACCCAGTACTTC. Its translation is CASSKGRVETQYF.

Here the CDR3 reads CASRTGRGTDTQYF. CDR3 DNA sequence: TGTGCCAGCCGGACAGGGAGGGGCACAGATACGCAGTATTTT. V and J are TRBV7-9 and TRBJ2-3; D perhaps matches TRBD1 (8 bases). Germline-derived CDR1 and CDR2 are SEHNR and FQNEAQ (reference sequence). The CDR3 runs to 14 residues. V dropped 8 bases and J dropped 1 base, with 13 bases sitting between them.

This clone was detected once. V usage is TRBV19 and J usage is TRBJ1-3; D is unresolved. Trimming took off 7 bases at V and 0 bases at J, with 4 bases between the two ends. This CDR3 spans 12 amino acids. Germline CDR1 is LNHDA and CDR2 is SQIVND (reference sequence). CDR3 DNA sequence: TGTGCCAGTAAGAGCTCTGGAAACACCATATATTTT. Translation: CASKSSGNTIYF. Together with reference TRBV19 and TRBJ1-3, the CDR3 gives the full variable domain: DGGITQSPKYLFRKEGQNVTLSCEQNLNHDAMYWYRQDPGQGLRLIYYSQIVNDFQKGDIAEGYSVSREKKESFPLTVTSAQKNPTAFYLCASKSSGNTIYFGEGSWLTVV.

This chain uses TRBV7-9 with TRBJ1-1; D might be TRBD1 (5 bases). Trimming left V 5 bases short and J 3 bases short, with 13 bases between. Germline CDR1 and CDR2: SEHNR and FQNEAQ (reference sequence). CDR3 length: 14 residues. This CDR3 is CASSMAGGDTEAFF. CDR3 sequence (DNA): TGTGCCAGCAGCATGGCCGGGGGGGACACTGAAGCTTTCTTT.

This chain uses TRBV5-6 with TRBJ2-1; D is possibly TRBD2 (5 bases). CDR3 length equals 16 residues. With 0 bases removed from V and 4 bases from J, the gap between germline ends came to 14 bases. Germline values: CDR1 SGHDT, CDR2 YYEEEE. The CDR3 loop reads CASSLDGPREYNEQFF. Written as DNA, the CDR3 is TGTGCCAGCAGCTTGGATGGCCCGAGGGAGTACAATGAGCAGTTCTTC.

V gene TRBV5-1 combines with J gene TRBJ2-2; possibly TRBD2 for D (6 bases). V lost 2 bases and J 5 bases, leaving 13 bases between the germline ends. The germline V gene encodes CDR1 SGHRS and CDR2 YFSETQ. The CDR3 totals 15 residues. The CDR3, as DNA: TGCGCCAGCAGCTTAGGCGGGATAGGAACCGGGGAGCTGTTTTTT. Protein product: CASSLGGIGTGELFF. Using reference TRBV5-1 and TRBJ2-2 for the parts outside the CDR3, the full variable domain is KAGVTQTPRYLIKTRGQQVTLSCSPISGHRSVSWYQQTPGQGLQFLFEYFSETQRNKGNFPGRFSGRQFSNSRSEMNVSTLELGDSALYLCASSLGGIGTGELFFGEGSRLTVL.

The gene calls are TRBV7-6 and TRBJ2-2, with 11 bases lining up with TRBD2. In germline, CDR1 is SGHVS, CDR2 FNYEAQ. With V trimmed by 3 bases and J by 9 bases, 6 bases remained unmatched. The CDR3 sequence is 15 residues long. DNA of the CDR3: TGTGCCAGCAGCTTGGGGACTAGCGGCATGCGGGAGCTGTTTTTT. Translation: CASSLGTSGMRELFF.

This rearrangement joins TRBV19 to TRBJ2-1; D possibly corresponds to TRBD2 (5 bases). Between the trimmed V and J ends, which lost 3 bases and 6 bases, there was a span of 9 bases. The CDR3 is 13 amino acids. Germline lookup yields CDR1 LNHDA and CDR2 SQIVND (reference sequence). The CDR3 region has the DNA TGTGCCAGTAGTATTTCGAGCGGCAATGAGCAGTTCTTC. Protein: CASSISSGNEQFF.

This rearrangement joins TRBV29-1 to TRBJ2-3; tentatively, D is TRBD1 (5 bases). CDR1 is SQVTM and CDR2 is ANQGSEA in the germline V gene. Trimming removed 2 bases from V and 1 base from J, with 7 bases in between. This CDR3 has 13 residues. The CDR3 region has the DNA TGCAGCGTTGAAAAAGGGGGCACAGATACGCAGTATTTT. Protein: CSVEKGGTDTQYF.

This rearrangement joins TRBV18 to TRBJ2-7; the match to TRBD2 covers 9 bases. Germline-derived CDR1 and CDR2 are KGHSH and LQKENI. V lost 4 bases and J lost 4; bases outside the gene matches: 5. The CDR3 consists of 14 residues. The CDR3 here is CASSLYSGSYEQYF. The CDR3 nucleotides are TGTGCCAGCTCACTGTATAGCGGGAGTTACGAGCAGTACTTC.

The gene calls are TRBV19 and TRBJ2-1; D may be TRBD2 (6 bases). The germline CDR1 and CDR2 sequences are LNHDA and SQIVND (reference sequence). The CDR3 sequence is 16 residues long. Trimming removed 7 bases at V and 5 bases at J, with 21 bases between. The CDR3 DNA is TGTGCCAGTATTCGGGACTCCTATTCCCCTAACAATGAGCAGTTCTTC. Its protein product is CASIRDSYSPNNEQFF.

This rearrangement joins TRBV6-2 or TRBV6-3 to TRBJ1-1, with 7 bases aligning to TRBD1. This CDR3 is built from 16 residues. Germline trimming cut 5 bases from V and 5 bases from J; bases unmatched to any gene: 14. Germline V lookup: CDR1 MNHEY, CDR2 SVGEGT. The CDR3 sequence is CASSTETGRTKTEAFF. Here the CDR3 DNA reads TGTGCCAGCAGTACGGAGACAGGGAGAACGAAGACTGAAGCTTTCTTT.

This clone has more than one count but fewer than ten. V gene TRBV10-3 combines with J gene TRBJ1-1, with TRBD1 matching 8 bases. Germline V lookup: CDR1 ENHRY, CDR2 SYGVKD. CDR3 length: 15 residues. V gave up 3 bases and J gave up 3 bases; unmatched junction bases: 6. CDR3: CAISDQQGVDTEAFF. The CDR3 nucleotides are TGTGCCATCAGTGACCAACAGGGGGTGGACACTGAAGCTTTCTTT.